The entry below gives a single T cell receptor (beta chain) sequence along with its context. The record originates from a study of blood T cell repertoires in COVID-19. Overall study context: Whether acute or convalescent, the COVID-19 samples came from the United States, Italy and Spain. From T cells, B-cell-depleted T cells, or PBMCs came the material, which was cDNA or gDNA.

In the original analysis: Amplified reference gene primers provided the basis for estimating nucleated cell counts. The assay was immunoSEQ multiplex PCR, and TCRdb's table has in-frame clones only and misses some. V and J calls and clone size are copied from that table; D and trimming were computed from the DNA. The repertoire consists of approximately 65,000 clones, with 86% occurring once and the leading ten covering approximately 3.7%. This sequence was found in a man in his fifties with acute or convalescent COVID-19. The specimen sequenced was peripheral blood.

CDR3: CASSPRQGLSYEQYF. In nucleotides, the CDR3 is TGTGCCAGCAGCCCCCGGCAGGGTCTCTCCTACGAGCAGTACTTC. V and J are TRBV7-6 and TRBJ2-7; TRBD1 is a possible D gene (5 bases). Per germline, CDR1 SGHVS and CDR2 FNYEAQ. V was cut by 5 bases and J by 0 bases, with 14 bases left in between. CDR3 length: 15 amino acids. Drawing the rest from reference TRBV7-6 and TRBJ2-7, the complete variable domain is GAGVSQSPRYKVTKRGQDVALRCDPISGHVSLYWYRQALGQGPEFLTYFNYEAQQDKSGLPNDRFSAERPEGSISTLTIQRTEQRDSAMYRCASSPRQGLSYEQYFGPGTRLTVT.